The 2 T cell receptor beta chains listed next were all sequenced from one sample in a study of cytomegalovirus exposure and HLA in healthy donors. Use of 60 Vbeta and 13 Jbeta primers characterized the PCR. Produced via immunoSEQ multiplex PCR; TCRdb's table is partial and in-frame only. The table lists some 78,000 clones, 80% of them singletons. Input material: PBMCs. The receptor source for this set is a woman between 50 and 59 years old in good health and CMV-seropositive.

This chain connects TRBV5-1 to TRBJ2-3; 13 positions agree with TRBD2. Trimming took 4 bases from V and 1 from J; bases not matched to a gene: 3. The CDR3 covers 16 residues. CDR1 and CDR2 (germline): SGHRS, YFSETQ. The CDR3 region is CASSLGLAGGTDTQYF. The CDR3 DNA is TGCGCCAGCAGCCTCGGACTAGCGGGAGGCACAGATACGCAGTATTTT.

The chain couples TRBV10-3 to TRBJ1-1; D perhaps matches TRBD1 (6 bases). The CDR3 runs 17 residues. Trimming left V 0 bases short and J 0 bases short, with 14 bases between. The germline V gene has CDR1 ENHRY and CDR2 SYGVKD. CDR3 sequence reads: CAISESGRGQVNTEAFF. The CDR3 DNA is TGTGCCATCAGTGAGTCTGGGCGGGGGCAGGTGAACACTGAAGCTTTCTTT.